The 3 T cell receptor beta chains given below trace back to one sample, sequenced in a study of T-cell memory formation after mild COVID-19 (dated by TCRdb to about 2021). The library was obtained by 5' RACE. Instrument on record: Illumina NovaSeq 6000. TCRdb handled the public reads itself, with Q25 trimming in fastp and clone calling in MiXCR, and kept productive beta chains. Entries that share a CDR3 protein sequence are merged under the most common genes and DNA. Within this sample are about 140,000 distinct CDR3 sequences, with 11% to 15% of them counted one time only. The biggest ten clones account for around 27% of the sample. The sample taken for sequencing was PBMCs or a T cell subset sorted from them (not recorded which). The receptors stem from an adult woman who had mild COVID-19 (a few samples of this study predate the infection). The sample titles of this study are shuffled in the database, so cell type and time point are left out; the donor was told from shared clones.

This chain uses TRBV29-1 with TRBJ2-7, with TRBD1 matching 9 bases. Looked up from germline, CDR1 is SQVTM and CDR2 is ANQGSEA. The length of the CDR3 is 14 residues. Trimming cost V 0 bases and J 3 bases; bases outside gene matches: 3. CDR3 protein: CSVEDDRGGYEQYF. In DNA, the CDR3 is TGCAGCGTTGAAGACGACAGGGGGGGCTACGAGCAGTACTTC.

This chain uses TRBV20-1 with TRBJ1-5; D unresolved. Germline lookup yields CDR1 DFQATT and CDR2 SNEGSKA (reference sequence). V lost 6 bases to trimming and J lost 0 bases, with 12 bases between them. CDR3 length equals 14 residues. CDR3 coding DNA: TGCAGTGCGTCCGGGTCCTATAGCAATCAGCCCCAGCATTTT. Its protein is CSASGSYSNQPQHF.

This clonotype was counted ten times or more. The rearrangement joins TRBV2 to TRBJ2-7; D possibly corresponds to TRBD1 (6 bases). The CDR3 is made up of 15 amino acids. V dropped 5 bases and J dropped 1 base, with 15 bases sitting between them. The germline CDR1 and CDR2 sequences are SNHLY and FYNNEI. The CDR3 protein is CASSPRDTLSYEQYF. For the CDR3, the DNA is TGTGCCAGCAGTCCCCGGGACACCTTATCCTACGAGCAGTACTTC.